This TCR beta chain was obtained from a study of T-cell memory formation after mild COVID-19 (dated by TCRdb to the early 2020s). About the full investigation: Most TCR sequence clusters were specific to one of the two donors. Two young, previously healthy adult volunteers made up the cohort, one male and one female. In two donors, T-cell clones that expanded and contracted after mild COVID-19 were tracked by sequencing TCRalpha and TCRbeta repertoires over time. Results the study describes overall, beyond this receptor: Some responding clones were detected in pre-infection memory, which suggested that pre-existing cross-reactive memory T cells had joined the SARS-CoV-2 response. The study covered only two mild cases, and larger cohorts including severe cases with pre-infection samples were considered necessary. Clones that contracted from day 15 to 85 showed balanced CD4/CD8 phenotypes, whereas a second wave of clones that expanded from day 15 to 37 leaned towards CD4+. SARS-CoV-2 specificity of the second-wave clones peaking on day 37 was not confirmed. Contracting CD4+ clones turned up mainly in the CM and EM memory subsets, whereas EMRA was where CD8+ clones were enriched.

These reads were obtained on an Illumina NovaSeq 6000. cDNA libraries for TCRalpha and TCRbeta were prepared by 5'RACE using constant-segment primers, with sample barcodes and unique molecular identifiers added. Trizol reagent was used to extract RNA from every sample. Library amplification was performed in two PCR steps, and a second sample barcode and Illumina TruSeq adapters were introduced in the second step. Sequencing of the libraries was done on an Illumina NovaSeq, producing 2 x 150 bp paired-end reads. On the study's bioinformatics: The reads were demultiplexed and collapsed into UMI-guided consensus sequences using migec v1.2.7. With mixcr v2.1.11, UMI consensuses were aligned to TRA and TRB V and J templates and assembled into clonotypes. A clonotype was counted as expanded or contracted only when both edgeR and NoisET called the clonotype significant, with the noise models trained on biological replicates. For edgeR calls, a false discovery rate-adjusted p below 0.01 and a log2 fold-change threshold of 1 were applied. As an exploratory analysis of dynamics, max-normalized trajectories of the 1000 most abundant clonotypes were examined with PCA combined with hierarchical clustering. Each responding clone was given a CD4 or CD8 phenotype based on the CD4+ and CD8+ repertoires, which had been sequenced separately. TCRdb reprocessed the public reads (quality trimming at Q25 with fastp, clone calling with MiXCR) and kept in-frame beta chains. Rows matching on CDR3 protein sequence are summarized as one entry with the most common DNA and genes. The V and J calls, along with clone size, are taken from TCRdb and not from the paper's own processing. This sample comprises 95,000 to 120,000 distinct CDR3 sequences, about 24% of them detected only once. Clones ranked in the top ten supply about 42% of the sample.

As to this clonotype: The clone's antigen remains unknown. Nothing much larger sits one base from this clone, and base qualities are not available.

Ficoll-Paque density gradient centrifugation was the method used to isolate PBMCs. Relative to germline, V is 6 bases shorter and J is 1 base shorter, with 9 bases between their ends. Including the terminal cysteine and phenylalanine, the CDR3 comprises 13 residues. The DNA shown is the 39-base CDR3, in frame from base 1. This sequence originates from a man aged 18 to 30 who had mild COVID-19 (a few samples of this study predate the infection). The sample titles of this study are shuffled in the database, so cell type and time point are left out; the donor was told from shared clones. Sequences were obtained from PBMCs or a T cell subset sorted from them (not recorded which). The chain links TRBV12-3 or TRBV12-4 with TRBJ1-1; no D segment can be confidently identified. Here the CDR3 is given as CASRSTENTEAFF. The DNA is TGTGCCAGCAGATCGACGGAGAACACTGAAGCTTTCTTT.